The following is a T cell receptor beta chain sequence with its context. The junction departs from germline at one end; a sequencing error may be responsible. These data originate in a study of radiation and T cells in renal cell carcinoma. CDR1 and CDR2 (germline): MDHEN, SYDVKM. The CDR3 has 13 residues. Repertoires were generated with immunoSEQ multiplex PCR, while TCRdb's copy carries only in-frame clones and drops some. The sample lists about 86,000 clones; approximately 86% were seen once. The time point was: blood 4 weeks post-SBRT, at nephrectomy. The treatment: 15 Gy SBRT to primary tumor, nephrectomy 4 weeks later. This renal cell carcinoma was of the clear cell type.

This clonotype originated in a man in his fifties or sixties with renal cell carcinoma. This rearrangement joins TRBV28 to TRBJ1-1, with D perhaps matching TRBD1 (6 bases). Sequencing used blood, obtained from a patient whose treatment included radiotherapy and nephrectomy. The chain's CDR3 is CASSLGGGRLGIF. The DNA of the CDR3 is TGTGCCAGCAGTTTAGGGGGGGGCAGGCTCGGAATCTTT.